This TCR beta chain originates from a study of shared clonotypes between healthy human individuals. It was CD45RO-negative cells, positively selected for CCR7, that made up naive CD8 cells, with terminally differentiated effector memory CD45RA+ cells excluded. For this clone: Other DNA sequences within the sample encode an identical CDR3.

The table came from immunoSEQ multiplex PCR; TCRdb's copy has only in-frame clones and leaves some out. Found here are millions of clones, 85% to 95% of them singletons; the top ten hold over 1.5%. The V and J ends lost 5 bases and 3 bases, in that order; junction bases with no gene match: 3. The CDR3 is made up of 14 amino acids. Germline V gene data show CDR1 as MNHEY and CDR2 as SMNVEV (reference sequence). The receptor was isolated from a man aged 18 to 29 in good health. Some clones in this sample may be carry-over from other donors' samples. Material for sequencing was naive CD8+ T cells from PBMCs. This chain links TRBV27 with TRBJ1-4, with 7 bases aligning to TRBD1. In DNA, the CDR3 is TGTGCCAGCAGTCGGACAGGCTCTAATGAAAAACTGTTTTTT. This translates into CASSRTGSNEKLFF.